The rows below give T cell receptor beta chains drawn from one sample of a study of T cell repertoires in cytomegalovirus infection. TCRdb reprocessed the reads via MiXCR and lists one record per CDR3 protein. This sample has approximately 500,000 distinct CDR3 sequences, with about 11% found just once. Sequencing was performed on PBMCs. These receptors were taken from a human donor in good health (CMV status not recorded). Some clones in this sample may be carry-over from other donors' samples. Both conserved end residues are part of each CDR3. Sizes are listed as once, few, many, or a class for an expanded clone.

CDR3 protein: CASSPSGGEQFF
CDR3 length: 12
J gene: TRBJ2-1
clone size: many
V gene: TRBV7-3

CDR3 protein: CAIKSKITGQGNTEAFF
CDR3 length: 17
J gene: TRBJ1-1
clone size: few
V gene: TRBV10-3

CDR3 protein: CASSPGRDILSYNEQFF
CDR3 length: 17
J gene: TRBJ2-1
clone size: many
V gene: TRBV6-6

CDR3 protein: CSVETRGYEQYF
CDR3 length: 12
J gene: TRBJ2-7
clone size: few
V gene: TRBV29-1

CDR3 protein: CASSLNQDLQETQYF
CDR3 length: 15
J gene: TRBJ2-5
clone size: few
V gene: TRBV5-1

CDR3 protein: CSARAPQGSEQFF
CDR3 length: 13
J gene: TRBJ2-1
clone size: many
V gene: TRBV20-1

CDR3 protein: CSARPSGGMYEQYF
CDR3 length: 14
J gene: TRBJ2-7
clone size: many
V gene: TRBV20-1

CDR3 protein: CASSPQGAGNIQYF
CDR3 length: 14
J gene: TRBJ2-4
clone size: many
V gene: TRBV7-3

CDR3 protein: CASSPRGPLGNTIYF
CDR3 length: 15
J gene: TRBJ1-3
clone size: many
V gene: TRBV18

CDR3 protein: CASSSPPGRQSSYEQYF
CDR3 length: 17
J gene: TRBJ2-7
clone size: many
V gene: TRBV28

CDR3 protein: CASSLKRNNEQFF
CDR3 length: 13
J gene: TRBJ2-1
clone size: many
V gene: TRBV7-2